This T cell receptor beta chain was identified in a study of cytomegalovirus exposure and HLA in healthy donors. Method: immunoSEQ multiplex PCR; TCRdb's copy keeps in-frame clones and lacks some. This sample has around 60,000 clones, with 95% to 97% found just once. The CDR3 totals 16 residues. The germline gives CDR1 LNHDA, CDR2 SQIVND (reference sequence). V was pared by 7 bases and J by 4 bases, with 12 bases of the junction left unmatched. With regard to this clone: Its antigen is unidentified.

Study-level findings and limits: Subsequent analysis revealed that first-cohort TCR clusters tended to co-occur in the 120 validation repertoires. The study listed approximately 170 cytomegalovirus-associated TCR beta chains. A few CMV-associated chains proved CMV antigen-specific in vitro.

Sequencing input: PBMCs. The rearrangement uses TRBV19 and TRBJ2-3; 9 positions match TRBD2. The TCR sequence derives from a young woman in good health and CMV-seronegative. In DNA form, the CDR3 reads TGTGCCAGTACCCATGGGGCGGGGGGGCCTGCAGATACGCAGTATTTT. Amino acid sequence: CASTHGAGGPADTQYF.